This section outlines one T cell receptor (beta chain) sequence together with its context. Clones were read by immunoSEQ multiplex PCR, and TCRdb kept only the in-frame ones, dropping some. The sample consists of 200,000 to 250,000 clones, about 93% of them appearing once. The source of the sample is a study of control samples from healthy donors and cancer patients. V was pared by 7 bases and J by 4 bases, with 9 bases of the junction left unmatched. The CDR3 runs 15 residues. Germline V gene data show CDR1 as MDHEN and CDR2 as SYDVKM. This rearrangement joins TRBV28 to TRBJ2-2; 7 nucleotides align to TRBD2. Sequenced: blood. The clonotype comes from a middle-aged man in good health. The CDR3 sequence is CASNGGVPVTGELFF. CDR3 DNA: TGTGCCAGCAATGGGGGGGTCCCCGTCACCGGGGAGCTGTTTTTT.